The 2 T cell receptor beta chains below come from one sample, sequenced in a study of blood T cell repertoires in COVID-19. Clones were sequenced by immunoSEQ multiplex PCR, and TCRdb holds only the in-frame ones, with some missing. The repertoire holds more than 450,000 clones, with around 90% as singletons. The sequenced sample consisted of PBMCs or T cells enriched from blood (not recorded which). These receptors all come from a woman younger than 35 who had recovered from COVID-19.

This clone was seen a single time. CDR3 nucleotide sequence: TGTGCCAGCAGCTTACAGAGGCAGGGGGGAGATACGCAGTATTTT. It codes for CASSLQRQGGDTQYF. This chain joins TRBV11-2 and TRBJ2-3; a possible D gene is TRBD1 (7 bases). The CDR3 runs 15 residues. The V gene lost 2 bases and the J gene lost 5 bases, with 14 bases spanning the gap. Per the germline V gene, CDR1 is SGHAT and CDR2 is FQNNGV.

This chain joins TRBV5-3 and TRBJ1-1; D is uncertain. TRBV5-3 is noted as an ORF with a role that remains uncertain. V lost 8 bases, J lost 0 bases, and 17 bases lay in between. There are 15 residues in the CDR3. Here the CDR3 reads CASPVPISMNTEAFF. CDR3 sequence (DNA): TGTGCCAGCCCGGTTCCGATCTCTATGAACACTGAAGCTTTCTTT.